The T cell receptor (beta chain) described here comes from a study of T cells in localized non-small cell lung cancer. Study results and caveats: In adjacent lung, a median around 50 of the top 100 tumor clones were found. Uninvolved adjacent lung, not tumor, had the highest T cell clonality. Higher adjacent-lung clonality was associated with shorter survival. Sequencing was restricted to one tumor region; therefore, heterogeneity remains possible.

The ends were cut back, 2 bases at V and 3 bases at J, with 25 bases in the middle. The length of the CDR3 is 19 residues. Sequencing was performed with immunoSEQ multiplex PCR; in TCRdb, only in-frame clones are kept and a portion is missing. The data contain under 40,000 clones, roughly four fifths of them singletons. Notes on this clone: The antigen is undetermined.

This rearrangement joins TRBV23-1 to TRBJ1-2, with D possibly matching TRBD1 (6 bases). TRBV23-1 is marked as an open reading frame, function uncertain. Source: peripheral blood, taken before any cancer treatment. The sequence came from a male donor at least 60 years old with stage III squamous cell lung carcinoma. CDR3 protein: CASSQRVIGGAEEDYGYTF. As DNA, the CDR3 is TGCGCCAGCAGTCAAAGGGTAATCGGGGGGGCCGAAGAAGACTATGGCTACACCTTC.